This entry describes one TCR beta chain. Its specificity is not known. This CDR3 contains 15 residues. Per the germline V gene, CDR1 is MGHRA and CDR2 is YSYEKL. Unmatched junction bases numbered 10, after V lost 3 bases and J lost 7 bases. The data originate from a study of brain T cells in children with intractable seizures. Sequencing was limited to surgery cases with top T cell transcript signatures in brain tissue. Pre-surgery treatment included at least one anti-epileptic drug. Overall study results and limits: Absence of clones before surgery may stem from lower sequencing depth.

Clones were sequenced by immunoSEQ multiplex PCR, and TCRdb holds only the in-frame ones, with some missing. This table has tens of thousands of clones, about 96% appearing once. The chain employs TRBV4-1 and TRBJ2-7, with 9 bases matching TRBD1. The TCR sequence derives from a boy in the first two years of life with focal cortical dysplasia and intractable seizures. Sequencing was performed on peripheral blood, taken at surgery. The CDR3 nucleotides are TGCGCCAGCAGCCAGAGGGGGGACAGGGCCTGGGAGCAGTACTTC. Its protein is CASSQRGDRAWEQYF.